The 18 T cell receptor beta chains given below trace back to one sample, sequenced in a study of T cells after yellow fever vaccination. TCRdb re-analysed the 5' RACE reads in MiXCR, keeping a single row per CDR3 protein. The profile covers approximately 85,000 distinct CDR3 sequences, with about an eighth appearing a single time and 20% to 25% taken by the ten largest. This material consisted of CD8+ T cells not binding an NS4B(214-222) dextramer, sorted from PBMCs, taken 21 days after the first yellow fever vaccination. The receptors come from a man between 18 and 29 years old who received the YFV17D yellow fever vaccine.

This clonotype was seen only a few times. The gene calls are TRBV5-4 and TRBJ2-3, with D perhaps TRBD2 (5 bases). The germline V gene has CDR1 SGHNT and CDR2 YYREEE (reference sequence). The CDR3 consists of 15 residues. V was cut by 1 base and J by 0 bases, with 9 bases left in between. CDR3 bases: TGTGCCAGCAGCTTGCCGGGGTCTAGCACAGATACGCAGTATTTT. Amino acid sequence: CASSLPGSSTDTQYF.

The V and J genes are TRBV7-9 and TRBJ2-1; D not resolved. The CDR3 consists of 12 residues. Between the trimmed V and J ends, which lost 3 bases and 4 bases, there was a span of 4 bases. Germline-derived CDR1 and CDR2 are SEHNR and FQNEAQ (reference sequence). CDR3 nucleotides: TGTGCCAGCAGCTTCAGTTACAATGAGCAGTTCTTC. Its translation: CASSFSYNEQFF.

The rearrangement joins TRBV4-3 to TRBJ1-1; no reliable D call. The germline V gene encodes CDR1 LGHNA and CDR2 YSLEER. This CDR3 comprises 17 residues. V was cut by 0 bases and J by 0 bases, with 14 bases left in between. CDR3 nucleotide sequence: TGCGCCAGCAGCCAAGATTACTTTAGAAACGTGAACACTGAAGCTTTCTTT. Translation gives CASSQDYFRNVNTEAFF.

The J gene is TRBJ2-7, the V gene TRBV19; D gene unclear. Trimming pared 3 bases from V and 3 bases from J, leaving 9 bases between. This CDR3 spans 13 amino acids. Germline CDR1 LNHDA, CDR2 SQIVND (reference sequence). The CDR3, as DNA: TGTGCCAGTAGTATTTGGGATAGCTACGAGCAGTACTTC. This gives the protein CASSIWDSYEQYF. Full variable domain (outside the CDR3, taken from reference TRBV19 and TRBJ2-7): DGGITQSPKYLFRKEGQNVTLSCEQNLNHDAMYWYRQDPGQGLRLIYYSQIVNDFQKGDIAEGYSVSREKKESFPLTVTSAQKNPTAFYLCASSIWDSYEQYFGPGTRLTVT.

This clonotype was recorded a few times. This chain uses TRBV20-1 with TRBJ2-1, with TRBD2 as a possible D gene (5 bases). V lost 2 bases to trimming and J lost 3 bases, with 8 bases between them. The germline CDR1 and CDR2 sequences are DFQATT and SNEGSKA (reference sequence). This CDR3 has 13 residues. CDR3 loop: CSARMTNYNEQFF. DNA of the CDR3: TGCAGTGCTAGAATGACTAACTACAATGAGCAGTTCTTC.

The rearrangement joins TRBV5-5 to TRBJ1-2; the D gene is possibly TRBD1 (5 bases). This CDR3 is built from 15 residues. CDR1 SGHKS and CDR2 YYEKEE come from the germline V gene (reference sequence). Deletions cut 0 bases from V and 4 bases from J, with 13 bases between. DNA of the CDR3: TGTGCCAGCAGCTTGGTCCCCGACAGCTTCTATGGCTACACCTTC. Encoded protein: CASSLVPDSFYGYTF.

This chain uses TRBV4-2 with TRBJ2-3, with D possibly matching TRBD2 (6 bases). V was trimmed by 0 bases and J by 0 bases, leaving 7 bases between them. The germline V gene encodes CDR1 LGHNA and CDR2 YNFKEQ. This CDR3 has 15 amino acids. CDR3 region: CASSQESGSTDTQYF. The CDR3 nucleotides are TGTGCCAGCAGCCAAGAGAGCGGGAGCACAGATACGCAGTATTTT.

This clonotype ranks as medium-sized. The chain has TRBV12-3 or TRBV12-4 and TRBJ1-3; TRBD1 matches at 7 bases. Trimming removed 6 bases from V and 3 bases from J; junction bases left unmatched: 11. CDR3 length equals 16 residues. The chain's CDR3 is CASRGFRQGGGNTIYF. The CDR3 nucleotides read TGTGCCAGCAGGGGATTTAGACAGGGTGGTGGAAACACCATATATTTT.

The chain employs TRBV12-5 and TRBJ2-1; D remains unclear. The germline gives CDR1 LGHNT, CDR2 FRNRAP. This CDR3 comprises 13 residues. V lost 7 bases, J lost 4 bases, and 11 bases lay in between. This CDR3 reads CASAVGLYNEQFF. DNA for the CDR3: TGTGCTAGTGCCGTGGGCCTATACAATGAGCAGTTCTTC.

CDR3: CASREQGAPDTQYF. CDR3 bases: TGTGCCAGCAGAGAACAGGGGGCCCCAGATACGCAGTATTTT. The chain carries TRBV6-1 and TRBJ2-3; 9 nucleotides agree with TRBD1. CDR1 MNHNS and CDR2 SASEGT come from the germline V gene. Trimming removed 6 bases from V and 4 bases from J; junction bases left unmatched: 5. The CDR3 runs to 14 residues.

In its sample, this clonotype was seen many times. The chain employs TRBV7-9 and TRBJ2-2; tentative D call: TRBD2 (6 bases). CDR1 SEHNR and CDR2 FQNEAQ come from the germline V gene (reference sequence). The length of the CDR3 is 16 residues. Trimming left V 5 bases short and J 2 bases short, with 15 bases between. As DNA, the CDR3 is TGTGCCAGCAGCCCACCTTCGGGACTCAACACCGGGGAGCTGTTTTTT. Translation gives CASSPPSGLNTGELFF.

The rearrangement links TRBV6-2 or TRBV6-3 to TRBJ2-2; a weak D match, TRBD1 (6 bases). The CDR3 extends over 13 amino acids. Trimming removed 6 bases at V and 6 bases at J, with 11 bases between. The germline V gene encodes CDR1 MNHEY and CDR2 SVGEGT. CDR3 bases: TGTGCCAGCAGATACCCAGGGGCCGGGGAGCTGTTTTTT. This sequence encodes CASRYPGAGELFF.

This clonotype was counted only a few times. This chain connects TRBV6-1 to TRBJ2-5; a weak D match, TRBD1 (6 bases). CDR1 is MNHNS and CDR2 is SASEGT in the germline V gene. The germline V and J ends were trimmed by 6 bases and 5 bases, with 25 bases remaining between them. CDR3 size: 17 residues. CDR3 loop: CASSTIDGPRGEETQYF. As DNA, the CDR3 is TGTGCCAGCAGCACCATCGACGGACCCAGGGGTGAGGAGACCCAGTACTTC.

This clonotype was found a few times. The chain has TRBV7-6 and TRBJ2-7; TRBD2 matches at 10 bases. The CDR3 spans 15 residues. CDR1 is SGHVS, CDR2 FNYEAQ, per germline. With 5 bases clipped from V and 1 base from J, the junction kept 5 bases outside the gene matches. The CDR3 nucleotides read TGTGCCAGCAGCAAAAGCGGGGGGGTTTCCTACGAGCAGTACTTC. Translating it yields CASSKSGGVSYEQYF.

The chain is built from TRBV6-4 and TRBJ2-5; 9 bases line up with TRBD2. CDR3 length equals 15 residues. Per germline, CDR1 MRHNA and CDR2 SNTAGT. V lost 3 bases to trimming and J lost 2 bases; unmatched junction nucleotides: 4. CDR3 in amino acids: CASSEGGGEQETQYF. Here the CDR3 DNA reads TGTGCCAGCAGTGAAGGCGGGGGGGAACAAGAGACCCAGTACTTC.

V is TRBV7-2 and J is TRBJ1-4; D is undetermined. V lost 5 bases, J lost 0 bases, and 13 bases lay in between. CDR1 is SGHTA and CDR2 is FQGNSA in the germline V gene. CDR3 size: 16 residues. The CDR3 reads CASSPKHRATNEKLFF. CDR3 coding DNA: TGTGCCAGCAGCCCTAAACACAGAGCAACTAATGAAAAACTGTTTTTT.

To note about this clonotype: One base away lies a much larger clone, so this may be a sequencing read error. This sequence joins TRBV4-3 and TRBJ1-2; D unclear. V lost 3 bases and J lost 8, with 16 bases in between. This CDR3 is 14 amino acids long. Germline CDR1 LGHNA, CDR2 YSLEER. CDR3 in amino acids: CASSQDLRSHGYTF. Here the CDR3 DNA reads TGCGCCAGCAGCCAGGACTTGAGATCCCACGGCTACACCTTC.

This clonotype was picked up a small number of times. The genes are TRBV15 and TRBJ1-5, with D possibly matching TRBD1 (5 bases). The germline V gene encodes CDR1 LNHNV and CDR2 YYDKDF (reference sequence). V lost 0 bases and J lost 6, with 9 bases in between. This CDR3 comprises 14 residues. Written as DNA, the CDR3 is TGTGCCACCAGCAGAGAGGACGGGGGTCAGCCCCAGCATTTT. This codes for CATSREDGGQPQHF.